Listed here is a single T cell receptor beta chain. What it binds is not known. One end of the junction does not line up with germline, which may come from a read error. The source of the sample is a study of cytomegalovirus exposure and HLA in healthy donors. Overall study findings and caveats: The classifier reportedly diagnosed cytomegalovirus status with high sensitivity and specificity. Most TCR sequences showed up rarely, but some public TCRs showed up in many donors. Overall, around 160 TCR beta chains were annotated as cytomegalovirus-associated. A later analysis found first-cohort TCR clusters tended to co-occur in the 90 to 150 validation repertoires.

The table came from immunoSEQ multiplex PCR; TCRdb's copy has only in-frame clones and leaves some out. The sample includes under 200,000 clones, around 92% of them seen just once. The CDR3 is made up of 15 amino acids. CDR1 SGHDT and CDR2 YYEEEE come from the germline V gene. The clonotype was recovered from a woman aged 18-29 years in good health and CMV-seropositive. The chain joins TRBV5-6 to TRBJ1-3; no clear D gene. Sequencing input: PBMCs. The DNA of the CDR3 is TGTGCCAGCTCACAAGAGATAGATCATTCAGAAACTACACATTTT. It specifies CASSQEIDHSETTHF.